The clone carrying this T cell receptor (beta chain) showed up just a few times. The antigen remains unidentified. Via MiXCR, TCRdb re-called the 5' RACE reads, giving one row per CDR3 protein. The table includes a few hundred thousand distinct CDR3 sequences, approximately 21% detected once. The data were taken from a study of T cells after yellow fever vaccination. Broader study findings: Researchers noted that a small share of clonotypes showed up in both CD4 and CD8 compartments. Highly abundant clonotypes carried over from the bulk population could end up in FACS-sorted repertoires as contaminants. The study found a weaker secondary response that peaked faster, day 5 versus 15.

After removal of 6 bases from V and 7 bases from J, the junction contained 7 bases not matched to a gene. This CDR3 is 15 amino acids long. The J gene is TRBJ2-2, the V gene TRBV12-3 or TRBV12-4; 11 nucleotides align to TRBD2. The input for sequencing was PBMCs, taken 15 days after the yellow fever booster vaccination. The TCR was taken from a young man who received the YFV17D yellow fever vaccine. This CDR3 is CASSELAGEIGELFF. The CDR3 DNA is TGTGCCAGCAGCGAACTAGCGGGAGAGATCGGGGAGCTGTTTTTT.